In its sample, the clone carrying this TCR beta chain was seen many times. Antigen specificity is unknown. One entry per CDR3 protein results from TCRdb running MiXCR on the 5' RACE reads. Seen here are around 450,000 distinct CDR3 sequences, 14% observed once, and the top ten hold around 0.52%. The data are from a study of identical twins. The germline V gene encodes CDR1 DFQATT and CDR2 SNEGSKA (reference sequence). With 3 bases clipped from V and 2 bases from J, the junction kept 4 bases outside the gene matches. This CDR3 is 13 amino acids long. Study conclusions and caveats: Findings depended on cross-sectional statistics rather than tracking the same donors. With abundant cord blood beta clonotypes, insertions were fewer; memory repertoires showed no such pattern. It was out-of-frame TCR alpha sharing in monozygotic twins that models underestimated. Out-of-frame alpha sequences that twins shared showed excess low generation probability.

These sequences were also reported in another study, on yellow fever vaccine responses in identical twins.

This TCR was sampled from a woman aged 18-29 years in good health. The chain employs TRBV20-1 and TRBJ2-7, with 7 bases that match TRBD1. The sample comprised CD4+ T cells sorted from blood. Here the CDR3 reads CSASLDRTYEQYF. CDR3 in DNA: TGCAGTGCTAGCTTGGACAGGACCTACGAGCAGTACTTC.